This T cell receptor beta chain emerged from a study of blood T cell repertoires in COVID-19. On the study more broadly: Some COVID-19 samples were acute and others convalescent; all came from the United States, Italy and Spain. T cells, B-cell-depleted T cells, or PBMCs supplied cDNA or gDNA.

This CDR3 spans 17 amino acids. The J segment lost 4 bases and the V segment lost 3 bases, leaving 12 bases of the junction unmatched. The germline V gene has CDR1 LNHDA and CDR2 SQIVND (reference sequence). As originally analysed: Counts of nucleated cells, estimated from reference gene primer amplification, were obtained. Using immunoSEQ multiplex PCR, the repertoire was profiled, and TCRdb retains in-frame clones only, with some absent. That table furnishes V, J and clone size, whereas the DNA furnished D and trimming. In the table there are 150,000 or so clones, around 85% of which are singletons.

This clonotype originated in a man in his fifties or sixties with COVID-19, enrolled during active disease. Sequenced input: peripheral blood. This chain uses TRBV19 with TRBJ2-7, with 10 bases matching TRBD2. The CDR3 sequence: CASSMETSGPQAYEQYF. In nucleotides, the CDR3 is TGTGCCAGTAGTATGGAGACTAGCGGGCCCCAAGCGTACGAGCAGTACTTC.